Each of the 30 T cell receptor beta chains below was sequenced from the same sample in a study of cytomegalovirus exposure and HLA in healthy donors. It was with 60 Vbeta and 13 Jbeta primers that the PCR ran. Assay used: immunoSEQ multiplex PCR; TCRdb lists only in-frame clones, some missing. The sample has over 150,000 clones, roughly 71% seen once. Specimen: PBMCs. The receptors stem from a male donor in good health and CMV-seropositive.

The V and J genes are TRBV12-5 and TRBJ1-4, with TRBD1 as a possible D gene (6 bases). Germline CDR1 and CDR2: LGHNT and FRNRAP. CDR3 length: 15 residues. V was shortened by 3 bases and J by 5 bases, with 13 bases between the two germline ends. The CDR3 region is CASGFEDSQNEKLFF. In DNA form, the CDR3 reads TGTGCTAGTGGTTTTGAGGACAGCCAAAATGAAAAACTGTTTTTT.

DNA of the CDR3: TGTGCCAGCAGCTCCGGGACTTACACAGATACGCAGTATTTT. Its translation is CASSSGTYTDTQYF. The chain combines TRBV7-2 with TRBJ2-3, with a tentative D call TRBD2 (6 bases). In germline, CDR1 is SGHTA, CDR2 FQGNSA. The CDR3 contains 14 residues. V was pared by 4 bases and J by 2 bases, with 10 bases between.

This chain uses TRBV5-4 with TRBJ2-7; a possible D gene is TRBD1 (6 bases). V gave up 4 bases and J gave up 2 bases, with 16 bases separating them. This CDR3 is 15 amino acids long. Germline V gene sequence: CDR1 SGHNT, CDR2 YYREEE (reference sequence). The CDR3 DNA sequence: TGTGCCAGCAGCCCAGGACAGTCATCTACCTACGAGCAGTACTTC. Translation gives CASSPGQSSTYEQYF.

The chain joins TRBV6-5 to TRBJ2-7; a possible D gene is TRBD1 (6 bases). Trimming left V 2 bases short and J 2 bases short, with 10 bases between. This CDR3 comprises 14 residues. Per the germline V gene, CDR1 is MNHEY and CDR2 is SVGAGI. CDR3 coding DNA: TGTGCCAGCAGTTACGCCAGGGACACCTACGAGCAGTACTTC. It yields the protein CASSYARDTYEQYF.

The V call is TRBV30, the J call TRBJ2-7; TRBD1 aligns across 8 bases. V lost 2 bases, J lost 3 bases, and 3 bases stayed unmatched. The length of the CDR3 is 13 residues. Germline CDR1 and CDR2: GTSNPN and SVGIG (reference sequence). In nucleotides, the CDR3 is TGTGCCTGGAGTTATGGACAGGGCTACGAGCAGTACTTC. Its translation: CAWSYGQGYEQYF.

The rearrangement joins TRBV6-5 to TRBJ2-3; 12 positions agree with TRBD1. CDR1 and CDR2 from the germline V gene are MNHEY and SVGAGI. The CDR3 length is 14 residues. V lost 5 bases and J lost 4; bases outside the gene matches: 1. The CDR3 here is CASSGTGGADTQYF. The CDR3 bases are TGTGCCAGCAGTGGGACAGGGGGCGCAGATACGCAGTATTTT.

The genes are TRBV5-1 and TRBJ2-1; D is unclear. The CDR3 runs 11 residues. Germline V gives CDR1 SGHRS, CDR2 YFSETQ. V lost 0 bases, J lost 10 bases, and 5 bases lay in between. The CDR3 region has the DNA TGCGCCAGCAGCTTGGGAGGAGAGCAGTTCTTC. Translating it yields CASSLGGEQFF.

Here the CDR3 DNA reads TGTGCCAGCAGCTTAAACCCCCACACAGGGCCCAATTTCTACGAGCAGTACTTC. Encoded protein: CASSLNPHTGPNFYEQYF. The chain has TRBV7-9 and TRBJ2-5, with D possibly being TRBD1 (6 bases). The assigned J gene may be wrong: the sequence end matches TRBJ2-7 better. CDR1 is SEHNR and CDR2 is FQNEAQ in the germline V gene (reference sequence). This CDR3 contains 18 residues.

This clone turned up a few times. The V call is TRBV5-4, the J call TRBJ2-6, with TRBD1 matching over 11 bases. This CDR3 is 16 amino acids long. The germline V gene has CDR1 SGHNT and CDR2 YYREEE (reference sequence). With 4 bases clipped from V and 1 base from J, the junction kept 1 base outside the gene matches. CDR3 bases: TGTGCCAGCAGCGGGACAGGGGGGTCTGGGGCCAACGTCCTGACTTTC. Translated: CASSGTGGSGANVLTF.

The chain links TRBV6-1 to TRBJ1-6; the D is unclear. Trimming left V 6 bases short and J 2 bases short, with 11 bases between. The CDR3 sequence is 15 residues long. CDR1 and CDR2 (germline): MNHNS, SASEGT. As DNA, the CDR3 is TGTGCCAGCAGCCTAGACTCAGCCTATAATTCACCCCTCCACTTT. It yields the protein CASSLDSAYNSPLHF.

CDR3 nucleotide sequence: TGTGCCAGCAGTTACGGGTTGTCAGGGGGCCTGGAGACCCAGTACTTC. Amino acids: CASSYGLSGGLETQYF. This rearrangement joins TRBV6-5 to TRBJ2-5; TRBD1 matches 8 bases. Germline V lookup: CDR1 MNHEY, CDR2 SVGAGI. The J segment lost 5 bases and the V segment lost 2 bases, leaving 10 bases of the junction unmatched. The CDR3 is 16 residues long.

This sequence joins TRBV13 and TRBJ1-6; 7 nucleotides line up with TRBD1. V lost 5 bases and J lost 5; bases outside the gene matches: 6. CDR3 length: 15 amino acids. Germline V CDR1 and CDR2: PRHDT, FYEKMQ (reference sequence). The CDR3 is CASSQTGKHNSPLHF. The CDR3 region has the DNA TGTGCCAGCAGCCAGACAGGGAAACATAATTCACCCCTCCACTTT.

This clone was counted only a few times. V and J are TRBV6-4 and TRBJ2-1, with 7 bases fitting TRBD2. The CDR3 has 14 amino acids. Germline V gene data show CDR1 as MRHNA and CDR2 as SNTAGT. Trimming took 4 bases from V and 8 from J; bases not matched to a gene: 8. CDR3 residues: CASSASGEIDEQFF. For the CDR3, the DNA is TGTGCCAGCAGTGCTAGCGGAGAAATCGATGAGCAGTTCTTC.

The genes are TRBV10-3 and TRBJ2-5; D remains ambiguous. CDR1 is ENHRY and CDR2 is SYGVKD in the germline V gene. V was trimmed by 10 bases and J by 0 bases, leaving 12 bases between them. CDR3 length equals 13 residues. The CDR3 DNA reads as TGTGCCACCGCCCTGGCAGACCAAGAGACCCAGTACTTC. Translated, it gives CATALADQETQYF.

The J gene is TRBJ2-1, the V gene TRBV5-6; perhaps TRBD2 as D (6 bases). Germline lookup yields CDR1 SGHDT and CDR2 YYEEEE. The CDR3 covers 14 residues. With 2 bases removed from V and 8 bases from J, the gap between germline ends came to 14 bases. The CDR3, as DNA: TGTGCCAGCAGCTTTTCACGGGAGATCGATGAGCAGTTCTTC. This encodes CASSFSREIDEQFF.

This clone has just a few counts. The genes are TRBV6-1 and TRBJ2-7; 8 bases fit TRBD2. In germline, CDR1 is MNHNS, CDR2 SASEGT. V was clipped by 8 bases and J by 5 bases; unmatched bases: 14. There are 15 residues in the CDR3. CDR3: CASSEGTRELDEQYF. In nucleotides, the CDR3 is TGTGCCAGCTCGGAGGGGACTAGAGAGTTGGACGAGCAGTACTTC.

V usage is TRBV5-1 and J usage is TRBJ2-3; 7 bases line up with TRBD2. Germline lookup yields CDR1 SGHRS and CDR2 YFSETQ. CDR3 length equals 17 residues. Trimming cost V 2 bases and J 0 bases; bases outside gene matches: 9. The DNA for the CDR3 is TGCGCCAGCAGCTTATCCGGGACTACCTATAGCACAGATACGCAGTATTTT. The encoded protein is CASSLSGTTYSTDTQYF. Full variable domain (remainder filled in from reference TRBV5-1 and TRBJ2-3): KAGVTQTPRYLIKTRGQQVTLSCSPISGHRSVSWYQQTPGQGLQFLFEYFSETQRNKGNFPGRFSGRQFSNSRSEMNVSTLELGDSALYLCASSLSGTTYSTDTQYFGPGTRLTVL.

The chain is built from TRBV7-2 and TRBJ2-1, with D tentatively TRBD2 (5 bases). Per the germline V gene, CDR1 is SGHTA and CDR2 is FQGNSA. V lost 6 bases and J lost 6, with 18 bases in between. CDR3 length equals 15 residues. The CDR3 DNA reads TGTGCCAGCAGTGGCACCGGGGTTGGCGTCAATGAGCAGTTCTTC. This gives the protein CASSGTGVGVNEQFF.

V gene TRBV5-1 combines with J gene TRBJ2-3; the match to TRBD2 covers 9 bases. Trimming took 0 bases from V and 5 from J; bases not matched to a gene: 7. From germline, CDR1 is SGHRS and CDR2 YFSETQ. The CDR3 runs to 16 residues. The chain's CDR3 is CASSLAPAGGQDTQYF. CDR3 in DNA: TGCGCCAGCAGCTTGGCCCCGGCGGGGGGGCAAGATACGCAGTATTTT.

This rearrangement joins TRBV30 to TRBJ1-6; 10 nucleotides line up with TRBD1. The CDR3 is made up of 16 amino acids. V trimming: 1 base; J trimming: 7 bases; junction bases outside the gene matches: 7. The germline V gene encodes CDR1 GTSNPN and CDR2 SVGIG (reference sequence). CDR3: CAWSAQDRGRNSPLHF. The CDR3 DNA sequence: TGTGCCTGGAGTGCCCAGGACAGGGGGAGGAATTCACCCCTCCACTTT.

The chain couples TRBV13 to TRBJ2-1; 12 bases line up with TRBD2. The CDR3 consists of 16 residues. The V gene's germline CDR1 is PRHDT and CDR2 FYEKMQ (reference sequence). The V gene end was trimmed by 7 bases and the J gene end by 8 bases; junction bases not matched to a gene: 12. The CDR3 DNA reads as TGTGCCAGCAACCCCCGGACTAGCGGGATGTTCGATGAGCAGTTCTTC. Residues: CASNPRTSGMFDEQFF.

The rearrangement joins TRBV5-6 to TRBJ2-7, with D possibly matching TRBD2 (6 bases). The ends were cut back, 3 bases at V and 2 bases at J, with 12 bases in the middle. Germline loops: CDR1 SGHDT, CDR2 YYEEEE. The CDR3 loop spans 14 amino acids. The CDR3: CASSSGTGAYEQYF. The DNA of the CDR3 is TGTGCCAGCAGCTCCGGGACTGGAGCCTACGAGCAGTACTTC. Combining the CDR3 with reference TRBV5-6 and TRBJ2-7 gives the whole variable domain DAGVTQSPTHLIKTRGQQVTLRCSPKSGHDTVSWYQQALGQGPQFIFQYYEEEERQRGNFPDRFSGHQFPNYSSELNVNALLLGDSALYLCASSSGTGAYEQYFGPGTRLTVT.

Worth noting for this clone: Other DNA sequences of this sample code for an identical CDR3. The CDR3 sequence: CASSQMGSGGARYEQYF. In nucleotides, the CDR3 is TGTGCCAGCAGCCAGATGGGGAGCGGGGGGGCCAGGTACGAGCAGTACTTC. This rearrangement joins TRBV4-2 to TRBJ2-7; 10 nucleotides agree with TRBD2. Germline CDR1 LGHNA, CDR2 YNFKEQ. V lost 3 bases to trimming and J lost 4 bases; unmatched junction nucleotides: 12. The CDR3 is made up of 17 amino acids.

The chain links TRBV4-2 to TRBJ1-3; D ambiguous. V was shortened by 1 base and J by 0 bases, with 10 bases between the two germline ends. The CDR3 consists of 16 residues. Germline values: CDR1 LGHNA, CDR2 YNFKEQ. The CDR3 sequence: CASSQVGVDSGNTIYF. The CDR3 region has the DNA TGTGCCAGCAGCCAAGTTGGAGTGGACTCTGGAAACACCATATATTTT.

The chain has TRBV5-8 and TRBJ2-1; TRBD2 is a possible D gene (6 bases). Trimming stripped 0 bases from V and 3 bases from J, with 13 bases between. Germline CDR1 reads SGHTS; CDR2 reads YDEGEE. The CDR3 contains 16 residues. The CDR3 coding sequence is TGTGCCAGCAGCTTGGCCAGGGAGGCTATCTACAATGAGCAGTTCTTC. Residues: CASSLAREAIYNEQFF.

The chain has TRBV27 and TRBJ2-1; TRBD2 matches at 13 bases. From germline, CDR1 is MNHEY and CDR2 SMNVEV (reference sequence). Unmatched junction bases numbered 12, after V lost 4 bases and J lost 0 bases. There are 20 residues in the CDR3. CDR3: CASSSPPGLAGPSSYNEQFF. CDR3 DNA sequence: TGTGCCAGCAGTTCACCCCCGGGACTAGCGGGGCCCAGCTCCTACAATGAGCAGTTCTTC.

CDR3 DNA: TGTGCCAGCAGCTTAGGGCCCGGGGGGCCCTACAATGAGCAGTTCTTC. This encodes CASSLGPGGPYNEQFF. V and J are TRBV7-2 and TRBJ2-1; D might be TRBD2 (7 bases). V lost 1 base, J lost 2 bases, and 12 bases lay in between. Germline V CDR1 and CDR2: SGHTA, FQGNSA. The CDR3 is 16 amino acids.

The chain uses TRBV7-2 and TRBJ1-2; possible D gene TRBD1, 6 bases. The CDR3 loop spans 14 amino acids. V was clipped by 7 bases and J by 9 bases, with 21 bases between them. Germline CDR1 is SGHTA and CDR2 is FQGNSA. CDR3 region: CASTTYPGQTSYTF. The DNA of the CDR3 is TGTGCCAGCACCACCTATCCGGGACAAACGAGCTACACCTTC.

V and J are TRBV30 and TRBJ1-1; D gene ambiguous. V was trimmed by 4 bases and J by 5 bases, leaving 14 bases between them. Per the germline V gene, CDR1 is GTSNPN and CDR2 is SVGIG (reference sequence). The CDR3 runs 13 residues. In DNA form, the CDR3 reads TGTGCCTGGACTGACCACGGAGGGACTGAAGCTTTCTTT. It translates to CAWTDHGGTEAFF.

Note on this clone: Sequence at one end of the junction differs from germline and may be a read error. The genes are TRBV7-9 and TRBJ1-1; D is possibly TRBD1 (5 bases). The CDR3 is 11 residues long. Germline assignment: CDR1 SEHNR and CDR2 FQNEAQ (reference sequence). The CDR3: CSSMGGTEAFF. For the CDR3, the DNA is TGTTCCAGCATGGGGGGGACTGAAGCTTTCTTT.